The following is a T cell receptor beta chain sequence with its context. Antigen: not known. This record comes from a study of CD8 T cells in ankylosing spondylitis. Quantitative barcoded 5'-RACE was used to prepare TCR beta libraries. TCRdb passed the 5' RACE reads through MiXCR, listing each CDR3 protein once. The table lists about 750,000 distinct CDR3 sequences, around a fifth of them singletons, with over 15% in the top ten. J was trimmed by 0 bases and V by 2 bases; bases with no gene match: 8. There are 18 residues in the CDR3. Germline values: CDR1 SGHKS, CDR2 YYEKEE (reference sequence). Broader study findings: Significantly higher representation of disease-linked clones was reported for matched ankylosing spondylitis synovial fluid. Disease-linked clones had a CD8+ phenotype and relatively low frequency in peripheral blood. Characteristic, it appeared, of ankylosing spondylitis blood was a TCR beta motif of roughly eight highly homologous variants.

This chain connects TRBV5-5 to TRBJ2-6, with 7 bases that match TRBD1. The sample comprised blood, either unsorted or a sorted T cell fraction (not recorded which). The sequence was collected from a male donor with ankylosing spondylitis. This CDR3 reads CASSLPTGSSSGANVLTF. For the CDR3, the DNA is TGTGCCAGCAGCTTACCGACAGGGTCGAGCTCTGGGGCCAACGTCCTGACTTTC.